These 26 T cell receptor beta chains share one sample of origin, sequenced in a study of shared clonotypes between healthy human individuals. Generated by immunoSEQ multiplex PCR, the TCRdb table keeps only in-frame clones and is missing some. The sample includes 950,000 to 1,100,000 clones, approximately 70% of them seen just once. The sequencing input was memory CD4+ T cells sorted from blood. Sample subset: CD45RA-negative fraction. These receptor sequences come from a man in his late teens or twenties in good health.

V and J are TRBV29-1 and TRBJ2-3, with a possible D match to TRBD2 (6 bases). Trimming shortened V by 4 bases and J by 2 bases, and 16 bases separated the two germline ends. The V gene's germline CDR1 is SQVTM and CDR2 ANQGSEA. The length of the CDR3 is 15 residues. CDR3 in amino acids: CSVVGRTGVTDTQYF. Written as DNA, the CDR3 is TGCAGCGTTGTAGGTCGGACGGGAGTCACAGATACGCAGTATTTT.

This rearrangement joins TRBV7-2 to TRBJ1-4, with a possible D match to TRBD1 (5 bases). The germline CDR1 and CDR2 sequences are SGHTA and FQGNSA. With 5 bases removed from V and 7 bases from J, the gap between germline ends came to 14 bases. The CDR3 is 14 residues long. The CDR3 nucleotides are TGTGCCAGCAGCCCGCGGGGACTAGGTGAAAAACTGTTTTTT. Protein sequence: CASSPRGLGEKLFF.

There are a few counts of this clone. The chain joins TRBV6-5 to TRBJ1-6, with D hard to call. The CDR3 spans 16 residues. Germline assignment: CDR1 MNHEY and CDR2 SVGAGI. V dropped 0 bases and J dropped 7 bases, with 13 bases sitting between them. The CDR3 here is CASSYSIGFNNSPLHF. In nucleotides, the CDR3 is TGTGCCAGCAGTTACTCGATTGGGTTTAACAATTCACCCCTCCACTTT.

This clone was picked up many times. This chain joins TRBV30 and TRBJ1-1, with D perhaps TRBD1 (5 bases). The germline V and J ends were trimmed by 1 base and 6 bases, with 9 bases remaining between them. The V gene's germline CDR1 is GTSNPN and CDR2 SVGIG (reference sequence). The CDR3 has 12 amino acids. CDR3 region: CAWSATGAEAFF. DNA of the CDR3: TGTGCCTGGAGTGCCACAGGAGCTGAAGCTTTCTTT.

This chain joins TRBV5-6 and TRBJ1-5; D uncertain. Trimming took off 0 bases at V and 6 bases at J, with 10 bases between the two ends. The CDR3 covers 14 residues. The germline gives CDR1 SGHDT, CDR2 YYEEEE. The CDR3 sequence is CASSLGQSGQPQHF. DNA for the CDR3: TGTGCCAGCAGCTTGGGACAATCCGGTCAGCCCCAGCATTTT.

This clone was seen only a few times. The genes are TRBV6-5 and TRBJ2-7; perhaps D is TRBD1 or TRBD2 (5 bases each). Trimming cost V 3 bases and J 3 bases, with 15 bases left between them. The length of the CDR3 is 15 residues. Germline V gene lookup returns CDR1 MNHEY and CDR2 SVGAGI. The CDR3 DNA reads TGTGCCAGCAGTTATAGATCGATGGGGGTCTACGAGCAGTACTTC. This codes for CASSYRSMGVYEQYF.

The J gene is TRBJ2-7, the V gene TRBV15; no clear D gene. Trimming stripped 4 bases from V and 4 bases from J, with 8 bases between. The CDR3 contains 12 residues. Looked up from germline, CDR1 is LNHNV and CDR2 is YYDKDF (reference sequence). This chain's CDR3 is CATSKGRYEQYF. CDR3 DNA sequence: TGTGCCACCAGCAAGGGTCGGTACGAGCAGTACTTC. The complete variable domain, with remaining parts taken from reference TRBV15 and TRBJ2-7, reads DAMVIQNPRYQVTQFGKPVTLSCSQTLNHNVMYWYQQKSSQAPKLLFHYYDKDFNNEADTPDNFQSRRPNTSFCFLDIRSPGLGDTAMYLCATSKGRYEQYFGPGTRLTVT.

This clone was counted a single time. The J gene is TRBJ2-2, the V gene TRBV5-4; D is unclear. The CDR3 has 15 residues. Germline V CDR1 and CDR2: SGHNT, YYREEE (reference sequence). Deletions cut 2 bases from V and 1 base from J, with 9 bases between. CDR3 nucleotide sequence: TGTGCCAGCAGCTTAGACTCAAGGAACACCGGGGAGCTGTTTTTT. Amino acid sequence: CASSLDSRNTGELFF.

The chain combines TRBV11-2 with TRBJ1-6, with TRBD1 matching 7 bases. The germline CDR1 and CDR2 sequences are SGHAT and FQNNGV. V trimming: 4 bases; J trimming: 10 bases; junction bases outside the gene matches: 7. The CDR3 contains 14 residues. This chain's CDR3 is CASSSQNRGSPLHF. The CDR3 coding sequence is TGTGCCAGCAGCTCACAAAACAGGGGCTCACCCCTCCACTTT.

The rearrangement joins TRBV6-6 to TRBJ1-2; D uncertain. The V end lost 0 bases, the J end lost 9 bases, and 8 bases lay between the germline ends. This CDR3 has 12 amino acids. Germline lookup yields CDR1 MNHNY and CDR2 SVGAGI (reference sequence). The chain's CDR3 is CASSYSGMSYTF. The CDR3 bases are TGTGCCAGCAGTTACTCGGGCATGAGCTACACCTTC.

The genes are TRBV30 and TRBJ1-1, with 7 bases fitting TRBD1. The CDR3 runs 11 residues. Trimming removed 4 bases from V and 7 bases from J; junction bases left unmatched: 3. Germline CDR1 reads GTSNPN; CDR2 reads SVGIG (reference sequence). CDR3 sequence (DNA): TGTGCCTGGAACAGGGGAGGTGAAGCTTTCTTT. The encoded protein is CAWNRGGEAFF.

This chain links TRBV5-1 with TRBJ2-3; D is unclear. Trimming removed 1 base at V and 2 bases at J, with 8 bases between. This CDR3 spans 14 amino acids. Per germline, CDR1 SGHRS and CDR2 YFSETQ. This chain's CDR3 is CASSLTQTTDTQYF. The CDR3, as DNA: TGCGCCAGCAGCTTGACGCAGACCACAGATACGCAGTATTTT.

V and J are TRBV5-1 and TRBJ2-2; TRBD2 might be the D (6 bases). Germline loops: CDR1 SGHRS, CDR2 YFSETQ. CDR3 length equals 15 residues. Trimming shortened V by 5 bases and J by 3 bases, and 14 bases separated the two germline ends. DNA of the CDR3: TGCGCCAGCAGGACCACTCAGCGGGACACCGGGGAGCTGTTTTTT. It is translated as CASRTTQRDTGELFF.

V gene TRBV7-2 combines with J gene TRBJ1-6; D perhaps matches TRBD1 (5 bases). There are 16 residues in the CDR3. Trimming shortened V by 5 bases and J by 8 bases, and 19 bases separated the two germline ends. The germline CDR1 and CDR2 sequences are SGHTA and FQGNSA. The CDR3 here is CASSRRQIGADSPLHF. The CDR3 region has the DNA TGTGCCAGCAGCCGCAGGCAAATAGGGGCGGATTCACCCCTCCACTTT. The full variable domain, completed using reference TRBV7-2 and TRBJ1-6, is GAGVSQSPSNKVTEKGKDVELRCDPISGHTALYWYRQSLGQGLEFLIYFQGNSAPDKSGLPSDRFSAERTGGSVSTLTIQRTQQEDSAVYLCASSRRQIGADSPLHFGNGTRLTVT.

This clone was observed once. The genes are TRBV6-5 and TRBJ2-3; unclear D gene. In germline, CDR1 is MNHEY, CDR2 SVGAGI. The V end was cut by 8 bases, the J end by 2 bases, with 17 bases between. The CDR3 spans 15 residues. The CDR3 DNA reads as TGTGCCAGCGCTCCGGGTAGGGCCTTCACAGATACGCAGTATTTT. It yields the protein CASAPGRAFTDTQYF.

The CDR3 spells CASSLLSGKYNEQFF. The CDR3 nucleotides read TGTGCCAGTAGCCTTCTGAGCGGGAAATACAATGAGCAGTTCTTC. The chain links TRBV19 to TRBJ2-1; the match to TRBD2 covers 7 bases. The junction had 9 bases not matched to a gene; V was cut back by 6 bases and J by 4 bases. Germline V lookup: CDR1 LNHDA, CDR2 SQIVND (reference sequence). This CDR3 comprises 15 residues.

This sequence joins TRBV4-3 and TRBJ1-1, with no clear D. Germline V gene lookup returns CDR1 LGHNA and CDR2 YSLEER. This CDR3 comprises 15 residues. The germline V and J ends were trimmed by 3 bases and 1 base, with 12 bases remaining between them. CDR3 protein: CASSQVTTENTEAFF. In nucleotides, the CDR3 is TGCGCCAGCAGCCAGGTAACCACCGAGAACACTGAAGCTTTCTTT.

Comments on this clone: The same CDR3 is also encoded by other DNA sequences in this sample. The chain carries TRBV10-3 and TRBJ2-3, with D uncertain. This CDR3 has 13 amino acids. V lost 0 bases and J 2 bases, leaving 3 bases between the germline ends. CDR1 and CDR2 from the germline V gene are ENHRY and SYGVKD. The chain's CDR3 is CAISESATDTQYF. CDR3 nucleotides: TGTGCCATCAGTGAGTCCGCCACAGATACGCAGTATTTT.

This clone was seen at least ten times. The V gene is TRBV30, the J gene TRBJ1-3; D unresolved. The length of the CDR3 is 13 residues. The V end lost 4 bases, the J end lost 7 bases, and 14 bases lay between the germline ends. CDR1 and CDR2 from the germline V gene are GTSNPN and SVGIG (reference sequence). CDR3: CAWKRPDGNTIYF. Written as DNA, the CDR3 is TGTGCCTGGAAGCGGCCCGACGGGAACACCATATATTTT.

The chain recombines TRBV21-1 with TRBJ2-7; TRBD2 reflects the table's D call only, with no check against the DNA. TRBV21-1 is flagged as a pseudogene. The CDR3 loop spans 12 amino acids. CDR3 sequence reads: CASPSSSYEQYF. The CDR3 DNA is TGTGCCAGCCCGTCGAGCTCCTACGAGCAGTACTTC.

CDR3 bases: TGTGCCAGCAGTTATGACCCCCCCCATGGGAACACTGAAGCTTTCTTT. Translated: CASSYDPPHGNTEAFF. This chain joins TRBV6-5 and TRBJ1-1, with no clear D. This CDR3 is built from 16 residues. Germline loops: CDR1 MNHEY, CDR2 SVGAGI. V was shortened by 3 bases and J by 1 base, with 15 bases between the two germline ends.

CDR3 coding DNA: TGCGCCAGCAGCTTAACCGGGACAGGGCTCGCCTACACCTTC. Translation: CASSLTGTGLAYTF. This chain uses TRBV5-1 with TRBJ1-2, with TRBD1 identical over 9 bases. The germline gives CDR1 SGHRS, CDR2 YFSETQ. J was trimmed by 10 bases and V by 2 bases; bases with no gene match: 9. CDR3 size: 14 residues. Drawing the rest from reference TRBV5-1 and TRBJ1-2, the complete variable domain is KAGVTQTPRYLIKTRGQQVTLSCSPISGHRSVSWYQQTPGQGLQFLFEYFSETQRNKGNFPGRFSGRQFSNSRSEMNVSTLELGDSALYLCASSLTGTGLAYTFGSGTRLTVV.

The rearrangement links TRBV9 to TRBJ1-5; TRBD1 matches 9 bases. The V gene's germline CDR1 is SGDLS and CDR2 YYNGEE. V shed 4 bases, J shed 6 bases, and the junction held 5 bases outside the gene matches. The CDR3 spans 14 residues. CDR3 sequence (DNA): TGTGCCAGCAGCCCGGGACAGGGAGGTCAGCCCCAGCATTTT. This gives the protein CASSPGQGGQPQHF.

This chain uses TRBV11-2 with TRBJ2-7, with 7 bases matching TRBD1. CDR1 is SGHAT and CDR2 is FQNNGV in the germline V gene. CDR3 length: 14 amino acids. V lost 5 bases and J lost 9; bases outside the gene matches: 13. CDR3 bases: TGTGCCAGCAGCGCCCGGGACAGAAACTCGGGGCAGTACTTC. This translates into CASSARDRNSGQYF. The variable domain in full, completed from reference TRBV11-2 and TRBJ2-7, reads EAGVAQSPRYKIIEKRQSVAFWCNPISGHATLYWYQQILGQGPKLLIQFQNNGVVDDSQLPKDRFSAERLKGVDSTLKIQPAKLEDSAVYLCASSARDRNSGQYFGPGTRLTVT.

This clone was observed a few times. The genes are TRBV4-1 and TRBJ2-3, with 8 bases identical to TRBD2. Germline V gene sequence: CDR1 MGHRA, CDR2 YSYEKL. CDR3 size: 16 residues. V dropped 4 bases and J dropped 2; count of bases not matched to a gene: 8. CDR3 sequence: CASSRSGLDLTDTQYF. CDR3 bases: TGCGCCAGCAGCCGATCGGGACTAGACCTCACAGATACGCAGTATTTT.

The V call is TRBV6-6, the J call TRBJ2-5; a weak D match, TRBD1 (5 bases). The V gene lost 4 bases and the J gene lost 0 bases, with 12 bases spanning the gap. The CDR3 covers 15 residues. Germline CDR1 and CDR2: MNHNY and SVGAGI (reference sequence). The CDR3 is CASSFGQDYQETQYF. The CDR3 DNA reads TGTGCCAGCAGTTTTGGACAAGATTACCAAGAGACCCAGTACTTC.